The next 10 T cell receptor beta chains were all read from a single sample in a study of Ad26.COV2.S vaccination and SARS-CoV-2 variants. The treatment here: around 19 received Ad26.COV2.S at low or high dose, single or two shots; about 5 received placebo; per-sample allocation not given. Sampling was performed 63 days after the first vaccine or placebo injection. Generated by immunoSEQ multiplex PCR, the TCRdb table keeps only in-frame clones and is missing some. Of about 350,000 clones in the sample, about nine tenths were seen once. Sequences were derived from peripheral blood, sampled in a trial of Ad26.COV2.S vaccine versus placebo. The receptors stem from a person between 18 and 65 years old who received the Ad26.COV2.S COVID-19 vaccine or a placebo.

The V call is TRBV30, the J call TRBJ2-1; TRBD2 matches at 8 bases. From germline, CDR1 is GTSNPN and CDR2 SVGIG (reference sequence). V lost 2 bases to trimming and J lost 4 bases; unmatched junction nucleotides: 7. The CDR3 has 15 amino acids. CDR3 DNA sequence: TGTGCCTGGAGTCCCGTGCAGCGGGGGTACAATGAGCAGTTCTTC. This codes for CAWSPVQRGYNEQFF.

The chain combines TRBV29-1 with TRBJ1-4; D may be TRBD1 (6 bases). Per the germline V gene, CDR1 is SQVTM and CDR2 is ANQGSEA. This CDR3 has 13 residues. V was clipped by 6 bases and J by 5 bases, with 13 bases between them. The CDR3 sequence: CSVRGQRNEKLFF. In DNA, the CDR3 is TGCAGCGTGAGGGGACAAAGGAATGAAAAACTGTTTTTT.

The rearrangement uses TRBV7-2 and TRBJ1-2, with D hard to call. Per germline, CDR1 SGHTA and CDR2 FQGNSA. CDR3 length equals 13 residues. Trimming shortened V by 1 base and J by 8 bases, and 11 bases separated the two germline ends. As DNA, the CDR3 is TGTGCCAGCAGCTTAGATTACCTTCGGGGCTACACCTTC. It codes for CASSLDYLRGYTF.

The chain employs TRBV6-1 and TRBJ2-1; the D is unclear. Germline assignment: CDR1 MNHNS and CDR2 SASEGT. Trimming stripped 2 bases from V and 0 bases from J, with 11 bases between. The CDR3 loop spans 16 amino acids. CDR3 nucleotides: TGTGCCAGCAGTGAAAGCCACCCCAGCTCCTACAATGAGCAGTTCTTC. Its protein is CASSESHPSSYNEQFF.

This clone appeared a few times. Sequence at one end of the junction differs from germline and may be a read error. V and J are TRBV4-3 and TRBJ2-7, with D perhaps matching TRBD1 (6 bases). The CDR3 covers 17 residues. CDR1 and CDR2 from the germline V gene are LGHNA and YSLEER. CDR3 amino acids: CASSQDLGQGFSYEQYF. CDR3 bases: TGCGCCAGCAGTCAAGATCTAGGGCAGGGGTTCTCCTACGAGCAGTACTTC.

The chain employs TRBV19 and TRBJ1-4; no firm D call. This CDR3 contains 18 residues. Trimming pared 3 bases from V and 3 bases from J, leaving 20 bases between. Per germline, CDR1 LNHDA and CDR2 SQIVND (reference sequence). CDR3 sequence: CASSIRGLHGPANEKLFF. CDR3 DNA sequence: TGTGCCAGTAGTATTCGGGGATTACACGGACCCGCTAATGAAAAACTGTTTTTT.

The chain recombines TRBV9 with TRBJ1-2, with D possibly TRBD1 on 6 matching bases. The V gene lost 4 bases and the J gene lost 3 bases, with 13 bases spanning the gap. Germline V gives CDR1 SGDLS, CDR2 YYNGEE. The CDR3 is 14 residues long. CDR3 region: CASSPAGAYYGYTF. The CDR3 region has the DNA TGTGCCAGCAGCCCAGCAGGGGCCTACTATGGCTACACCTTC. The complete variable domain, with remaining parts taken from reference TRBV9 and TRBJ1-2, reads DSGVTQTPKHLITATGQRVTLRCSPRSGDLSVYWYQQSLDQGLQFLIQYYNGEERAKGNILERFSAQQFPDLHSELNLSSLELGDSALYFCASSPAGAYYGYTFGSGTRLTVV.

The chain joins TRBV18 to TRBJ2-7, with a weak D call TRBD1 (6 bases). Germline values: CDR1 KGHSH, CDR2 LQKENI. The CDR3 has 13 residues. V was trimmed by 6 bases and J by 6 bases, leaving 15 bases between them. The CDR3 nucleotides read TGTGCCAGCTCCCCTCAACAGGGCGGCGAGCAGTACTTC. The encoded protein is CASSPQQGGEQYF.

The V gene is TRBV12-3 or TRBV12-4, the J gene TRBJ1-5; the D is unclear. CDR3 size: 13 residues. Trimming pared 8 bases from V and 3 bases from J, leaving 11 bases between. CDR3 loop: CASVPEHNQPQHF. CDR3 bases: TGTGCCAGCGTTCCGGAGCACAATCAGCCCCAGCATTTT.

V is TRBV4-2 and J is TRBJ2-1; D not certain. Germline V gene data show CDR1 as LGHNA and CDR2 as YNFKEQ. V lost 0 bases and J 3 bases, leaving 12 bases between the germline ends. The CDR3 runs to 16 residues. CDR3 in DNA: TGTGCCAGCAGCCAAGAAGTGACGGGCAGCTACAATGAGCAGTTCTTC. This sequence encodes CASSQEVTGSYNEQFF.